The 20 T cell receptor beta chains presented below share a single source sample, sequenced in a study of cytomegalovirus exposure and HLA in healthy donors. The PCR was carried out with 60 Vbeta primers and 13 Jbeta primers. Repertoires were generated with immunoSEQ multiplex PCR, while TCRdb's copy carries only in-frame clones and drops some. Here the sample spans some 150,000 clones, about 82% being singletons. The sequencing sample was made of PBMCs. Receptor source: a male donor in good health and CMV-seronegative.

The V gene is TRBV9, the J gene TRBJ1-3; TRBD1 is a possible D gene (5 bases). The CDR3 is made up of 14 amino acids. Germline V CDR1 and CDR2: SGDLS, YYNGEE. Trimming shortened V by 0 bases and J by 2 bases, and 6 bases separated the two germline ends. This CDR3 is CASSVAGTGNTIYF. CDR3 DNA: TGTGCCAGCAGCGTAGCAGGGACTGGAAACACCATATATTTT.

There are a few counts of this clone. This chain joins TRBV7-9 and TRBJ2-7, with D perhaps matching TRBD2 (6 bases). Trimming cost V 2 bases and J 3 bases, with 23 bases left between them. The CDR3 sequence is 18 residues long. Germline V gene lookup returns CDR1 SEHNR and CDR2 FQNEAQ (reference sequence). As DNA, the CDR3 is TGTGCCAGCAGCTTAAGCGTGTACGGGGGAGGAGGAGACTACGAGCAGTACTTC. The encoded protein is CASSLSVYGGGGDYEQYF.

CDR3 amino acids: CASSYRAAGNEKLFF. Here the CDR3 DNA reads TGTGCCAGCAGTTACAGGGCTGCGGGTAATGAAAAACTGTTTTTT. V usage is TRBV6-5 and J usage is TRBJ1-4, with unresolved D. The CDR3 is 15 residues long. CDR1 MNHEY and CDR2 SVGAGI come from the germline V gene. Trimming shortened V by 2 bases and J by 4 bases, and 11 bases separated the two germline ends.

The DNA for the CDR3 is TGTGCCAGCAGCTTAGAGACTAGCGGGAGTGCATACGAGCAGTACTTC. This codes for CASSLETSGSAYEQYF. The chain is built from TRBV7-6 and TRBJ2-7; 12 bases match TRBD2. The germline V gene encodes CDR1 SGHVS and CDR2 FNYEAQ. CDR3 size: 16 residues. The trim removed 1 base at V and 4 bases at J, leaving 5 bases unmatched.

The CDR3 DNA sequence: TGTGCCAGCAGCGGAGCGGGAGGATCGGACGAGCAGTACTTC. Protein sequence: CASSGAGGSDEQYF. The chain combines TRBV9 with TRBJ2-7, with 9 positions matching TRBD2. This CDR3 has 14 residues. Germline CDR1 SGDLS, CDR2 YYNGEE. V dropped 3 bases and J dropped 5; count of bases not matched to a gene: 6.

The chain is built from TRBV18 and TRBJ2-7; TRBD2 agrees at 9 bases. CDR1 and CDR2 (germline): KGHSH, LQKENI. The CDR3 loop spans 15 amino acids. The V gene end was trimmed by 5 bases and the J gene end by 6 bases; junction bases not matched to a gene: 11. Here the CDR3 reads CASSALVAGVAEQYF. CDR3 DNA: TGTGCCAGCTCAGCCCTGGTAGCGGGAGTAGCCGAGCAGTACTTC.

The chain recombines TRBV28 with TRBJ2-7; 8 bases are shared with TRBD1. V dropped 6 bases and J dropped 4; count of bases not matched to a gene: 17. The CDR3 is 17 amino acids. Germline CDR1 and CDR2: MDHEN and SYDVKM. CDR3 sequence (DNA): TGTGCCAGCAGCCAACAACCCAGACAGGGGAACACTTACGAGCAGTACTTC. It yields the protein CASSQQPRQGNTYEQYF. Drawing the rest from reference TRBV28 and TRBJ2-7, the complete variable domain is DVKVTQSSRYLVKRTGEKVFLECVQDMDHENMFWYRQDPGLGLRLIYFSYDVKMKEKGDIPEGYSVSREKKERFSLILESASTNQTSMYLCASSQQPRQGNTYEQYFGPGTRLTVT.

This chain joins TRBV5-6 and TRBJ1-6; 10 bases fit TRBD1. Germline V CDR1 and CDR2: SGHDT, YYEEEE. This CDR3 comprises 13 residues. Trimming removed 4 bases from V and 13 bases from J; junction bases left unmatched: 5. CDR3 sequence (DNA): TGTGCCAGCAGCACGGGACAGGGGAGGCCCCTCCACTTT. It yields the protein CASSTGQGRPLHF.

The genes are TRBV28 and TRBJ2-7; D remains unclear. The germline gives CDR1 MDHEN, CDR2 SYDVKM. The CDR3 spans 15 residues. Between the trimmed V and J ends, which lost 4 bases and 2 bases, there was a span of 15 bases. Here the CDR3 DNA reads TGTGCCAGCAGTTCCACGACTGGAACGGCCTACGAGCAGTACTTC. The encoded protein is CASSSTTGTAYEQYF.

The rearrangement uses TRBV27 and TRBJ2-7; tentative D call: TRBD1 (6 bases). The CDR3 runs 13 residues. Germline V gene lookup returns CDR1 MNHEY and CDR2 SMNVEV (reference sequence). The V and J ends lost 3 bases and 5 bases respectively, with 11 bases between them. The DNA for the CDR3 is TGTGCCAGCAGTTTTACAGGGACGAACGAGCAGTACTTC. Protein product: CASSFTGTNEQYF.

The rearrangement uses TRBV7-3 and TRBJ2-5; 12 nucleotides match TRBD2. CDR3 length equals 16 residues. V trimming: 2 bases; J trimming: 2 bases; junction bases outside the gene matches: 3. Germline-derived CDR1 and CDR2 are SGHTA and FQGTGA. DNA of the CDR3: TGTGCCAGCAGCTTACAGACTAGCGGGGGACAAGAGACCCAGTACTTC. This translates into CASSLQTSGGQETQYF.

The chain uses TRBV7-3 and TRBJ2-1; 10 positions agree with TRBD1. V shed 5 bases, J shed 6 bases, and the junction held 7 bases outside the gene matches. The germline CDR1 and CDR2 sequences are SGHTA and FQGTGA. This CDR3 comprises 15 residues. Here the CDR3 DNA reads TGTGCCAGCAGCCTACTGGGACAGGGGTTCAATGAGCAGTTCTTC. Translated: CASSLLGQGFNEQFF.

This clone has just a few counts. This chain links TRBV6-1 with TRBJ1-1; a possible D gene is TRBD1 (6 bases). Trimming pared 7 bases from V and 7 bases from J, leaving 16 bases between. Germline-derived CDR1 and CDR2 are MNHNS and SASEGT. This CDR3 has 13 amino acids. CDR3 DNA: TGTGCCAGCATTAACACAGGGCGCGGTGAAGCTTTCTTT. Translating it yields CASINTGRGEAFF.

The chain has TRBV19 and TRBJ2-1; tentatively, D is TRBD1 (5 bases). Germline CDR1 reads LNHDA; CDR2 reads SQIVND (reference sequence). The CDR3 consists of 13 residues. Trimming removed 3 bases from V and 2 bases from J, with 5 bases in between. CDR3 sequence (DNA): TGTGCCAGTAGTATGGGGCCCTACAATGAGCAGTTCTTC. Translating it yields CASSMGPYNEQFF. The full variable domain, in which reference TRBV19 and TRBJ2-1 provide the parts outside the CDR3, is DGGITQSPKYLFRKEGQNVTLSCEQNLNHDAMYWYRQDPGQGLRLIYYSQIVNDFQKGDIAEGYSVSREKKESFPLTVTSAQKNPTAFYLCASSMGPYNEQFFGPGTRLTVL.

The sample holds one count of this clone. This chain links TRBV6-5 with TRBJ1-2, with a possible D match to TRBD1 (5 bases). This CDR3 is built from 15 residues. Trimming removed 3 bases from V and 7 bases from J, with 18 bases in between. Germline V gene lookup returns CDR1 MNHEY and CDR2 SVGAGI. The CDR3 region is CASSYGAPSPIGYTF. CDR3 DNA: TGTGCCAGCAGTTATGGGGCCCCCAGCCCCATTGGCTACACCTTC.

The rearrangement links TRBV29-1 to TRBJ1-2, with 9 bases aligning to TRBD1. Germline trimming cut 5 bases from V and 4 bases from J; bases unmatched to any gene: 5. CDR1 and CDR2 (germline): SQVTM, ANQGSEA. The CDR3 totals 13 residues. The CDR3 region is CSVLGTGIYGYTF. CDR3 sequence (DNA): TGCAGCGTTTTGGGGACAGGGATCTATGGCTACACCTTC.

The chain employs TRBV4-3 and TRBJ2-1, with TRBD1 identical over 8 bases. The V segment lost 2 bases and the J segment 0 bases; nucleotides outside the gene matches: 6. The germline CDR1 and CDR2 sequences are LGHNA and YSLEER. The CDR3 sequence is 17 residues long. As DNA, the CDR3 is TGCGCCAGCAGCCAAACAGGGGGGTGGAACTCCTACAATGAGCAGTTCTTC. It is translated as CASSQTGGWNSYNEQFF.

The V gene is TRBV6-5, the J gene TRBJ2-1; TRBD2 matches 13 bases. The V gene's germline CDR1 is MNHEY and CDR2 SVGAGI. V lost 2 bases and J lost 9; bases outside the gene matches: 7. This CDR3 has 16 residues. The CDR3 protein is CASSYTILAGGSEQFF. In DNA form, the CDR3 reads TGTGCCAGCAGTTACACGATACTAGCGGGAGGGAGTGAGCAGTTCTTC.

This chain links TRBV6-5 with TRBJ2-7; TRBD2 aligns across 12 bases. The length of the CDR3 is 14 residues. The germline V gene has CDR1 MNHEY and CDR2 SVGAGI. With 6 bases clipped from V and 4 bases from J, the junction kept 4 bases outside the gene matches. The DNA for the CDR3 is TGTGCCAGCAGCCGCACTAGCGGGAGGTACGAGCAGTACTTC. This translates into CASSRTSGRYEQYF.

This CDR3 reads CASSPGQGVYGYTF. The CDR3 DNA is TGTGCCAGCAGCCCGGGACAGGGCGTCTATGGCTACACCTTC. The chain uses TRBV27 and TRBJ1-2; the match to TRBD1 covers 9 bases. Trimming cost V 6 bases and J 4 bases; bases outside gene matches: 6. CDR1 MNHEY and CDR2 SMNVEV come from the germline V gene (reference sequence). The length of the CDR3 is 14 residues.